This section outlines one T cell receptor (beta chain) sequence together with its context. The sample comes from a study of cytomegalovirus exposure and HLA in healthy donors. The CDR3 spans 15 residues. CDR1 and CDR2 (germline): MDHEN, SYDVKM. V shed 6 bases, J shed 6 bases, and the junction held 8 bases outside the gene matches. PCR involved 60 Vbeta and 13 Jbeta primers. Here immunoSEQ multiplex PCR was the method, and the copy in TCRdb shows in-frame clones only, minus some. In the table there are almost 200,000 clones, about 85% of which are singletons. This sequence originates from a male donor in good health and CMV-seropositive. The specimen was PBMCs. The chain employs TRBV28 and TRBJ2-5; 12 bases are a match to TRBD1. CDR3 amino acids: CASRMTGQGAKTQYF. The CDR3 DNA sequence: TGTGCCAGCAGGATGACGGGACAGGGGGCAAAGACCCAGTACTTC. Together with reference TRBV28 and TRBJ2-5, the CDR3 gives the full variable domain: DVKVTQSSRYLVKRTGEKVFLECVQDMDHENMFWYRQDPGLGLRLIYFSYDVKMKEKGDIPEGYSVSREKKERFSLILESASTNQTSMYLCASRMTGQGAKTQYFGPGTRLLVL.